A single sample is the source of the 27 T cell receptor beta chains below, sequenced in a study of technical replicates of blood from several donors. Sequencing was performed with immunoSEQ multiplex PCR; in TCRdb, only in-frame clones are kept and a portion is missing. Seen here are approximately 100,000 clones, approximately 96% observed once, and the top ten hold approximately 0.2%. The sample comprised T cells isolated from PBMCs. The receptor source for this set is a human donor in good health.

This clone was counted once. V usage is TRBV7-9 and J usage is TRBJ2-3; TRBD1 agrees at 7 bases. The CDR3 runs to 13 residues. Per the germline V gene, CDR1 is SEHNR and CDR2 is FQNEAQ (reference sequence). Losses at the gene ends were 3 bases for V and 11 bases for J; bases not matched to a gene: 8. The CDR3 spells CASSLGQRREQYF. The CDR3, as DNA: TGTGCCAGCAGCTTGGGACAGCGCCGGGAGCAGTATTTT. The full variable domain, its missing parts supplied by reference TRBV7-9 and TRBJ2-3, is DTGVSQNPRHKITKRGQNVTFRCDPISEHNRLYWYRQTLGQGPEFLTYFQNEAQLEKSRLLSDRFSAERPKGSFSTLEIQRTEQGDSAMYLCASSLGQRREQYFGPGTRLTVL.

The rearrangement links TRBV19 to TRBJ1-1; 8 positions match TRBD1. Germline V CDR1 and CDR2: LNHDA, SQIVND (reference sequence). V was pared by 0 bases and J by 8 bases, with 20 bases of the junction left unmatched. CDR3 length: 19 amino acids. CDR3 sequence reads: CASSIEVRDRRDPKLEAFF. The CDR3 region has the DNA TGTGCCAGTAGTATAGAGGTACGGGACAGGCGTGACCCTAAACTGGAAGCTTTCTTT.

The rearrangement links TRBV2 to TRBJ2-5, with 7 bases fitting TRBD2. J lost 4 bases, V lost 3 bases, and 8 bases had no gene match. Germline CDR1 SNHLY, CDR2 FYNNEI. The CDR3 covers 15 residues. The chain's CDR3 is CASSDDGGRSETQYF. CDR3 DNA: TGTGCCAGCAGTGACGATGGCGGGAGATCAGAGACCCAGTACTTC. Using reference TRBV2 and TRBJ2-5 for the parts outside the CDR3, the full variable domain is EPEVTQTPSHQVTQMGQEVILRCVPISNHLYFYWYRQILGQKVEFLVSFYNNEISEKSEIFDDQFSVERPDGSNFTLKIRSTKLEDSAMYFCASSDDGGRSETQYFGPGTRLLVL.

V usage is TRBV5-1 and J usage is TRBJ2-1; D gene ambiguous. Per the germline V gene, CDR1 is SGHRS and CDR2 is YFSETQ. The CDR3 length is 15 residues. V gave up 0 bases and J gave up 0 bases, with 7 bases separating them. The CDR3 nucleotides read TGCGCCAGCAGCTTGGTTGCAGGCTCCTACAATGAGCAGTTCTTC. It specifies CASSLVAGSYNEQFF. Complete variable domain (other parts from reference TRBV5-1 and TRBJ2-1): KAGVTQTPRYLIKTRGQQVTLSCSPISGHRSVSWYQQTPGQGLQFLFEYFSETQRNKGNFPGRFSGRQFSNSRSEMNVSTLELGDSALYLCASSLVAGSYNEQFFGPGTRLTVL.

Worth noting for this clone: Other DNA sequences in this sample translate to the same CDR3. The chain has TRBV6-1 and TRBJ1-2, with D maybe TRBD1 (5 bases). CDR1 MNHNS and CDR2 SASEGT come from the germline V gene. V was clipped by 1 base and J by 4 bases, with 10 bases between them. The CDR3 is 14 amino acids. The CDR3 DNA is TGTGCCAGCAGTGAAGTGGGGGGGTTCTATGGCTACACCTTC. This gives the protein CASSEVGGFYGYTF.

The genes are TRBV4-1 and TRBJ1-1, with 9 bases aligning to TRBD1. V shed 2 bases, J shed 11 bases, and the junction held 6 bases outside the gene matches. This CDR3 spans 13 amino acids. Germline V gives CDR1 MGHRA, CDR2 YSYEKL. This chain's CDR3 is CASSQISQGAAFF. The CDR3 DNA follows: TGCGCCAGCAGCCAAATCTCACAGGGGGCGGCTTTCTTT.

The CDR3 nucleotides are TGTGCCAGCAGCTCACACGGGGGAGGGGACTATGGCTACACCTTC. It codes for CASSSHGGGDYGYTF. The gene calls are TRBV28 and TRBJ1-2; tentative D call: TRBD1 (5 bases). V was shortened by 6 bases and J by 3 bases, with 17 bases between the two germline ends. CDR1 and CDR2 from the germline V gene are MDHEN and SYDVKM. This CDR3 spans 15 amino acids.

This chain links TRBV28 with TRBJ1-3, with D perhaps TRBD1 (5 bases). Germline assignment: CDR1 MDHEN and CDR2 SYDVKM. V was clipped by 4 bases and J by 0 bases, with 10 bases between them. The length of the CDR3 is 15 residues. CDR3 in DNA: TGTGCCAGCAGTTCTCGGGGGGACTCTGGAAACACCATATATTTT. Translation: CASSSRGDSGNTIYF. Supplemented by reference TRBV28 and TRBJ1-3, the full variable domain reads DVKVTQSSRYLVKRTGEKVFLECVQDMDHENMFWYRQDPGLGLRLIYFSYDVKMKEKGDIPEGYSVSREKKERFSLILESASTNQTSMYLCASSSRGDSGNTIYFGEGSWLTVV.

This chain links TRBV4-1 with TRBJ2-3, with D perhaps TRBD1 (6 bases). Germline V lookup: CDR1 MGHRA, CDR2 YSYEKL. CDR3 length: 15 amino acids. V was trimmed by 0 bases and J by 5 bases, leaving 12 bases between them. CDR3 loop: CASSQDKGEEDTQYF. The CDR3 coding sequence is TGCGCCAGCAGCCAAGATAAGGGGGAAGAAGATACGCAGTATTTT.

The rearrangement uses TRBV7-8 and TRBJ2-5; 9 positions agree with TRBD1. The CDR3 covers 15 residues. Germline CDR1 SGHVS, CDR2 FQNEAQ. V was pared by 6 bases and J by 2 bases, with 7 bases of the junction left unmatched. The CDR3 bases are TGTGCCAGCAGGTCCGGGACAGGGCCTCAAGAGACCCAGTACTTC. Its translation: CASRSGTGPQETQYF.

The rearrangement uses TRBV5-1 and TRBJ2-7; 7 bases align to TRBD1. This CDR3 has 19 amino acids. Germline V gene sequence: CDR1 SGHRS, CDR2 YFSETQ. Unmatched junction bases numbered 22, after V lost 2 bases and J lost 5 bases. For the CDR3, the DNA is TGCGCCAGCAGCTTACCGGGACAGAGCTACCGAGGTACCCCTGACGAGCAGTACTTC. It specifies CASSLPGQSYRGTPDEQYF. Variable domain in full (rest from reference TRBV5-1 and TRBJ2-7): KAGVTQTPRYLIKTRGQQVTLSCSPISGHRSVSWYQQTPGQGLQFLFEYFSETQRNKGNFPGRFSGRQFSNSRSEMNVSTLELGDSALYLCASSLPGQSYRGTPDEQYFGPGTRLTVT.

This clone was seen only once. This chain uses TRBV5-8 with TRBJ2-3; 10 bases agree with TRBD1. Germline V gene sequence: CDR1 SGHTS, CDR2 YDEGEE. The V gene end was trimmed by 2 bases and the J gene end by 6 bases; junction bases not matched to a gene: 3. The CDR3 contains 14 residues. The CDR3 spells CASSFDRGLDTQYF. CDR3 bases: TGTGCCAGCAGCTTTGACAGGGGGCTGGATACGCAGTATTTT.

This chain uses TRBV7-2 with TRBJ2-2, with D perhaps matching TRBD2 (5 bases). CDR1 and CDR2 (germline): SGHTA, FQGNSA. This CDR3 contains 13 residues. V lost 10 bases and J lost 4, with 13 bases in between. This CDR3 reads CATRGLGTGELFF. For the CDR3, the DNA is TGTGCCACCCGAGGGTTAGGCACCGGGGAGCTGTTTTTT.

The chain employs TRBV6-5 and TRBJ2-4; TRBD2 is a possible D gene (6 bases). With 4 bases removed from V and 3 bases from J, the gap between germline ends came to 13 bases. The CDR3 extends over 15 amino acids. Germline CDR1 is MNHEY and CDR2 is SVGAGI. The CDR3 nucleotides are TGTGCCAGCAGTTCCCGGGGGTGGGGCAAAAACATTCAGTACTTC. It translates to CASSSRGWGKNIQYF.

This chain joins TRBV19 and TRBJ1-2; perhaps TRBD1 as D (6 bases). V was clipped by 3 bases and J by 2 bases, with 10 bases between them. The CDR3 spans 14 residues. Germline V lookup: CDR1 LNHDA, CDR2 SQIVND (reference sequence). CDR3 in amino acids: CASSIRTDNYGYTF. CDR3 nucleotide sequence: TGTGCCAGTAGTATCCGGACAGACAACTATGGCTACACCTTC.

In nucleotides, the CDR3 is TGTGCCTGGAGTGTACAGGATAACACTGAAGCTTTCTTT. Translated: CAWSVQDNTEAFF. This chain joins TRBV30 and TRBJ1-1, with D possibly TRBD1 on 5 matching bases. V was cut by 0 bases and J by 2 bases, with 7 bases left in between. The CDR3 is 13 amino acids. CDR1 is GTSNPN, CDR2 SVGIG, per germline (reference sequence). Using reference TRBV30 and TRBJ1-1 for the parts outside the CDR3, the full variable domain is SQTIHQWPATLVQPVGSPLSLECTVEGTSNPNLYWYRQAAGRGLQLLFYSVGIGQISSEVPQNLSASRPQDRQFILSSKKLLLSDSGFYLCAWSVQDNTEAFFGQGTRLTVV.

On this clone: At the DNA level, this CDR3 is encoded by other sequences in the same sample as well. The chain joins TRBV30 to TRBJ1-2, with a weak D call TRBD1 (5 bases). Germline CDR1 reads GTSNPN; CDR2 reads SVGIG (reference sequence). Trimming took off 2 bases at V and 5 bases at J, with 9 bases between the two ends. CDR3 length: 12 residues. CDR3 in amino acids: CAWSRGTYGYTF. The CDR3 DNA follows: TGTGCCTGGAGTCGGGGGACTTATGGCTACACCTTC.

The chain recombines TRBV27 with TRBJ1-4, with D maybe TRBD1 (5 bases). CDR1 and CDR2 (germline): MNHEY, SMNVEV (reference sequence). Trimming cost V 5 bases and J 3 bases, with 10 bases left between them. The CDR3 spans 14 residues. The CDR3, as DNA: TGTGCCAGCAGTGCAGGAGGGGCTAATGAAAAACTGTTTTTT. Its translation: CASSAGGANEKLFF.

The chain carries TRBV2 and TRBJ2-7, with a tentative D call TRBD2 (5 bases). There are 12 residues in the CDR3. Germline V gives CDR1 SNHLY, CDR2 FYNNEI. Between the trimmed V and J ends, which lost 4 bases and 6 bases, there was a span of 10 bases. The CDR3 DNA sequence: TGTGCCAGCAGTGGAGACGGGGTCGAGCAGTACTTC. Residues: CASSGDGVEQYF.

The CDR3 loop is CASSLRDEQYF. In DNA form, the CDR3 reads TGTGCCAGCAGTTTGAGGGACGAGCAGTACTTC. The V and J genes are TRBV28 and TRBJ2-7, with D possibly TRBD2 on 5 matching bases. V lost 3 bases to trimming and J lost 5 bases, with 5 bases between them. Germline V gene sequence: CDR1 MDHEN, CDR2 SYDVKM. The CDR3 loop spans 11 amino acids.

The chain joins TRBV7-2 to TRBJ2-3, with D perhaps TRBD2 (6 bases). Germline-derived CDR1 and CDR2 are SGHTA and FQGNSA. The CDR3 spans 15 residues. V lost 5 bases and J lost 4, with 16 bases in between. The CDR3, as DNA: TGTGCCAGCAGCGCGACTAGGGCCGGCTCAGATACGCAGTATTTT. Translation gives CASSATRAGSDTQYF. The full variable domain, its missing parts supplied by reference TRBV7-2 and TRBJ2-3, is GAGVSQSPSNKVTEKGKDVELRCDPISGHTALYWYRQSLGQGLEFLIYFQGNSAPDKSGLPSDRFSAERTGGSVSTLTIQRTQQEDSAVYLCASSATRAGSDTQYFGPGTRLTVL.

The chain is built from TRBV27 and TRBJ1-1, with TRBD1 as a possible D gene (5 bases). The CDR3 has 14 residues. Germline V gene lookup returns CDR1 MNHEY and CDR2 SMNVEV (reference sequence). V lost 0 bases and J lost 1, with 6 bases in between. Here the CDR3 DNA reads TGTGCCAGCAGTTTATCAGGGGCGAACACTGAAGCTTTCTTT. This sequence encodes CASSLSGANTEAFF.

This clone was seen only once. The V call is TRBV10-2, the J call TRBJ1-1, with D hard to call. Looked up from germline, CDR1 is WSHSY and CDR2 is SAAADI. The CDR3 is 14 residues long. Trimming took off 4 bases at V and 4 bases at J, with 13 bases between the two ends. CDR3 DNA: TGCGCCAGCAGTGCGCAGGAATCGGTCACTGAAGCTTTCTTT. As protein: CASSAQESVTEAFF.

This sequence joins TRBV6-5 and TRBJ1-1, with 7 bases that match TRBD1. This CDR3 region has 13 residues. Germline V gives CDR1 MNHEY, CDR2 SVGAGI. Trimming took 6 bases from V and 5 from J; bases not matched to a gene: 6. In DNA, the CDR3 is TGTGCCAGCAGAGACAGGGATGTTACTGAAGCTTTCTTT. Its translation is CASRDRDVTEAFF.

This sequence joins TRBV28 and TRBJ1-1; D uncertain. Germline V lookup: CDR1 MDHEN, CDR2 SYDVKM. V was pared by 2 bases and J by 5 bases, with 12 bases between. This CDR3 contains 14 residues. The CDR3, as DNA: TGTGCCAGCAGTTTACTCCAACAGCCTACTGAAGCTTTCTTT. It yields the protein CASSLLQQPTEAFF. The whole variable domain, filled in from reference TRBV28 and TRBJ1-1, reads DVKVTQSSRYLVKRTGEKVFLECVQDMDHENMFWYRQDPGLGLRLIYFSYDVKMKEKGDIPEGYSVSREKKERFSLILESASTNQTSMYLCASSLLQQPTEAFFGQGTRLTVV.

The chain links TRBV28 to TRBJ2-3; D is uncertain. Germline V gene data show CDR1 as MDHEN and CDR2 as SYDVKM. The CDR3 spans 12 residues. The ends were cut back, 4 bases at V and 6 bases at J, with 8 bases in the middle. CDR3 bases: TGTGCCAGCAGTTCTAGACTGGATACGCAGTATTTT. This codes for CASSSRLDTQYF.

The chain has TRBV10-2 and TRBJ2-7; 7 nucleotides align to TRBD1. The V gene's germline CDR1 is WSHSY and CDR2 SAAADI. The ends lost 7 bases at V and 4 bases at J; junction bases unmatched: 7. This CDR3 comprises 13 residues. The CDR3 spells CASTRTGVYEQYF. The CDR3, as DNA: TGCGCCAGCACTAGGACAGGAGTGTACGAGCAGTACTTC.